The clone carrying this T cell receptor beta chain was found a few times. Using its own MiXCR run on the 5' RACE reads, TCRdb lists one record per CDR3 protein. Counted here are roughly 690,000 distinct CDR3 sequences, approximately 22% occurring once; the ten biggest clones make up roughly 4.3%. J lost 9 bases, V lost 2 bases, and 4 bases had no gene match. This CDR3 region has 14 residues. Looked up from germline, CDR1 is MNHEY and CDR2 is SVGAGI. This entry belongs to a study of identical twins. These sequences were also reported in another study, on T cells expressing NK-cell markers.

The rearrangement uses TRBV6-5 and TRBJ1-6, with TRBD1 matching over 7 bases. The receptor's source is a young woman in good health. The sequenced material came from PBMCs. CDR3 sequence: CASSYRQGGSPLHF. The CDR3 DNA reads as TGTGCCAGCAGTTACCGACAGGGTGGTTCACCCCTCCACTTT.